The entry below gives a single T cell receptor beta chain sequence along with its context. Its antigen remains unidentified. The repertoire was sequenced with immunoSEQ multiplex PCR; TCRdb's copy has only in-frame clones and lacks some. Here the sample spans 20,000 to 25,000 clones, less than 75% being singletons. CDR1 is GTSNPN, CDR2 SVGIG, per germline (reference sequence). The CDR3 loop spans 13 amino acids. Trimming cost V 2 bases and J 7 bases, with 12 bases left between them. The data belong to a study of PD-1 blockade in classical Hodgkin lymphoma. Looking at the study overall: Patients in the cohort were put on intravenous nivolumab, 3 mg/kg every 2 weeks. Study-wide results and caveats: Baseline diversity resembling that of newly diagnosed patients was seen in complete responders. At baseline, newly diagnosed patients reportedly showed less TCR diversity than healthy donors.

Time point specified: cycle 4 day 1 (C4D1), after more than 5 weeks of nivolumab. Each patient's relapse followed autologous stem cell transplantation, and brentuximab vedotin exposure varied. Source: peripheral blood mononuclear cells (PBMCs), taken before the fourth cycle of nivolumab. This receptor was taken from a human donor with classical Hodgkin lymphoma. The chain links TRBV30 to TRBJ1-5; D is undetermined. For the CDR3, the DNA is TGTGCCTGGAGTCATAAGGGTTTGCAGCCCCAGCATTTT. This gives the protein CAWSHKGLQPQHF.